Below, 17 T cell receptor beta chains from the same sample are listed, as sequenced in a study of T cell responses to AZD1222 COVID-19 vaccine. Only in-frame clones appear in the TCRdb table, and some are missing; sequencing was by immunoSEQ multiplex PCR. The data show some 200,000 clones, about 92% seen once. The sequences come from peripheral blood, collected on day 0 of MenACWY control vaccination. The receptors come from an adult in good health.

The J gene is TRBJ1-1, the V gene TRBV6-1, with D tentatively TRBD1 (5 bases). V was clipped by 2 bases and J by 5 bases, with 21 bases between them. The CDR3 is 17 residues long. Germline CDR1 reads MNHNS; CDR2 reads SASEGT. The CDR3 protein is CASSEPAGKGLGTEAFF. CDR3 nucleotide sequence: TGTGCCAGCAGTGAACCAGCTGGGAAGGGGCTGGGAACTGAAGCTTTCTTT.

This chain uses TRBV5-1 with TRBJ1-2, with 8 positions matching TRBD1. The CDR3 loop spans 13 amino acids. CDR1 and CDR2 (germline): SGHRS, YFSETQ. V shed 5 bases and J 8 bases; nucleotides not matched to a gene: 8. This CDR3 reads CASRPGTGHGYTF. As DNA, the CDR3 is TGCGCCAGCAGACCTGGGACAGGCCACGGCTACACCTTC.

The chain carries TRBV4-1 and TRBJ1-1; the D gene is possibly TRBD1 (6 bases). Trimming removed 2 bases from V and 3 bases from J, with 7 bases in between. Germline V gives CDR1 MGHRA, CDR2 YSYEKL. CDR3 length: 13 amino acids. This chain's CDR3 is CASSQQGYTEAFF. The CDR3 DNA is TGCGCCAGCAGCCAACAGGGGTACACTGAAGCTTTCTTT.

The CDR3 region has the DNA TGTGCCACCAGCAGAGATCCCAGGACTAGCGGGGGTTCCTACGAGCAGTACTTC. It encodes CATSRDPRTSGGSYEQYF. The V and J genes are TRBV15 and TRBJ2-7; 13 nucleotides match TRBD2. The J segment lost 1 base and the V segment lost 0 bases, leaving 6 bases of the junction unmatched. From germline, CDR1 is LNHNV and CDR2 YYDKDF (reference sequence). This CDR3 has 18 amino acids.

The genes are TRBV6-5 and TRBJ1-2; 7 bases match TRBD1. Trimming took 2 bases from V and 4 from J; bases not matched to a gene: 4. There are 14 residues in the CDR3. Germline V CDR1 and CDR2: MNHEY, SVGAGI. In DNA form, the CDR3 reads TGTGCCAGCAGTTACGCAGGGGGTGGCTATGGCTACACCTTC. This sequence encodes CASSYAGGGYGYTF.

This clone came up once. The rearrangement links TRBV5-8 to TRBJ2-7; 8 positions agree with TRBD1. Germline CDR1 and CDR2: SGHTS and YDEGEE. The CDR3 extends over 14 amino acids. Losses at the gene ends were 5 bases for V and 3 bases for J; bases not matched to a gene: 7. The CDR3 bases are TGTGCCAGCAGTCGGGACAGGAGGGGCTACGAGCAGTACTTC. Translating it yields CASSRDRRGYEQYF.

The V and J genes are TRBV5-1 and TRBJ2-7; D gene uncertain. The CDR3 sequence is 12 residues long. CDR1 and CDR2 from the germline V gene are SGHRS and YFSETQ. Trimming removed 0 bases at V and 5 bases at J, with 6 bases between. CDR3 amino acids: CASSLAVNEQYF. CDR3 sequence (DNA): TGCGCCAGCAGCTTGGCCGTAAACGAGCAGTACTTC. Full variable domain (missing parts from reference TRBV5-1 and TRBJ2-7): KAGVTQTPRYLIKTRGQQVTLSCSPISGHRSVSWYQQTPGQGLQFLFEYFSETQRNKGNFPGRFSGRQFSNSRSEMNVSTLELGDSALYLCASSLAVNEQYFGPGTRLTVT.

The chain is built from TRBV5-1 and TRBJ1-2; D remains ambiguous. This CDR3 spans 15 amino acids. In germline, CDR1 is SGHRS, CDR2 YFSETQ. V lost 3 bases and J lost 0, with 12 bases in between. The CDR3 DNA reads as TGCGCCAGCAGCTCTCGGACTAAAGCTAACTATGGCTACACCTTC. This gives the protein CASSSRTKANYGYTF.

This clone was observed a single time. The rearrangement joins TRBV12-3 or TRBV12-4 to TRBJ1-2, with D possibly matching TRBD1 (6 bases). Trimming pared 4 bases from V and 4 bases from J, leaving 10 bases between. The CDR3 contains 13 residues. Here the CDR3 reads CASSSGEGYGYTF. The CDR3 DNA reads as TGTGCCAGCAGTTCAGGGGAGGGCTATGGCTACACCTTC.

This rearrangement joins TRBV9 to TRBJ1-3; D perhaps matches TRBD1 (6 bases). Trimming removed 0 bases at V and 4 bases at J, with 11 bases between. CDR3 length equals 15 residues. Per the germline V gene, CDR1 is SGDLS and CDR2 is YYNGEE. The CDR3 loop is CASSVALGGGNTIYF. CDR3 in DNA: TGTGCCAGCAGCGTAGCTTTGGGGGGCGGAAACACCATATATTTT. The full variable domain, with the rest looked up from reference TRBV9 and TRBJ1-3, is DSGVTQTPKHLITATGQRVTLRCSPRSGDLSVYWYQQSLDQGLQFLIQYYNGEERAKGNILERFSAQQFPDLHSELNLSSLELGDSALYFCASSVALGGGNTIYFGEGSWLTVV.

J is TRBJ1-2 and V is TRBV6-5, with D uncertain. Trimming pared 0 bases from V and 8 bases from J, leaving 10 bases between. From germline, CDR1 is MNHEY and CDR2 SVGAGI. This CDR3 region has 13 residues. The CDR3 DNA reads TGTGCCAGCAGTTACTCTGCGGTTAAAGGCTACACCTTC. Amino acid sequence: CASSYSAVKGYTF.

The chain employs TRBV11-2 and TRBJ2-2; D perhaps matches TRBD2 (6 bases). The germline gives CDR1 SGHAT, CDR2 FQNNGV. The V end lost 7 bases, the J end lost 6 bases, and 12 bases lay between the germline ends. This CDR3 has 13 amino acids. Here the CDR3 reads CASMTRVPGELFF. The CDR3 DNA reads TGTGCCAGCATGACTAGGGTTCCCGGGGAGCTGTTTTTT. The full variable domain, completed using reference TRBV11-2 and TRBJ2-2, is EAGVAQSPRYKIIEKRQSVAFWCNPISGHATLYWYQQILGQGPKLLIQFQNNGVVDDSQLPKDRFSAERLKGVDSTLKIQPAKLEDSAVYLCASMTRVPGELFFGEGSRLTVL.

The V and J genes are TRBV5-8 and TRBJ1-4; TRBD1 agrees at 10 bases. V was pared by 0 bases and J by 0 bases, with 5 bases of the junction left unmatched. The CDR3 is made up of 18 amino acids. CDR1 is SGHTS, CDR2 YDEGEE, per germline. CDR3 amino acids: CASSLGQGAGATNEKLFF. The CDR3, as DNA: TGTGCCAGCAGCTTGGGACAGGGGGCAGGTGCAACTAATGAAAAACTGTTTTTT.

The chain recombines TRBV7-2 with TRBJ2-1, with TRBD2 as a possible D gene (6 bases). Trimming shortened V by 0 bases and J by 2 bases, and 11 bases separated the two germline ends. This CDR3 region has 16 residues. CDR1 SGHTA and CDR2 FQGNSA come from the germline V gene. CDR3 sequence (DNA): TGTGCCAGCAGCTTAGCGCAGGGACTGCCCTACAATGAGCAGTTCTTC. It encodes CASSLAQGLPYNEQFF.

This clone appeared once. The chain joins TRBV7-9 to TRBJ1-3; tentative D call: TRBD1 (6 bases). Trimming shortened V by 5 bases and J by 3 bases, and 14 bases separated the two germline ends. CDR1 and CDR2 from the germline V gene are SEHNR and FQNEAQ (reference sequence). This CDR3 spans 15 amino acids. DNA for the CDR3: TGTGCCAGCAGCCGAGCACAGGGATATGGAAACACCATATATTTT. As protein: CASSRAQGYGNTIYF.

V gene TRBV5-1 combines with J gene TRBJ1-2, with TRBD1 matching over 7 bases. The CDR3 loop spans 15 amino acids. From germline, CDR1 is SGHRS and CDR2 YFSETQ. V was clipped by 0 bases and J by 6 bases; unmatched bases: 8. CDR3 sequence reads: CASSLALQGGHGYTF. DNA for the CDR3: TGCGCCAGCAGCTTGGCCCTCCAGGGGGGCCATGGCTACACCTTC.

Written as DNA, the CDR3 is TGTGCCAGTAGCCCGAGGGGAACAGGTATGAACACTGAAGCTTTCTTT. As protein: CASSPRGTGMNTEAFF. The V and J genes are TRBV19 and TRBJ1-1, with a tentative D call TRBD1 (5 bases). Trimming removed 6 bases from V and 0 bases from J, with 17 bases in between. CDR1 and CDR2 (germline): LNHDA, SQIVND (reference sequence). This CDR3 has 16 residues. Full variable domain (remainder filled in from reference TRBV19 and TRBJ1-1): DGGITQSPKYLFRKEGQNVTLSCEQNLNHDAMYWYRQDPGQGLRLIYYSQIVNDFQKGDIAEGYSVSREKKESFPLTVTSAQKNPTAFYLCASSPRGTGMNTEAFFGQGTRLTVV.